Following are 23 T cell receptor beta chains from one sample sequenced in a study of blood T cells in healthy people across ages (dated by TCRdb to between 2015 and 2017). The library came from 5' RACE. The data were produced on an Illumina HiSeq 2500. A second PCR of about 6 to 12 cycles was run with a J-beta primer mix and a sample-barcoded 5' primer. TCRdb reprocessing: public reads trimmed at Q25 with fastp, clones called with MiXCR, in-frame beta chains kept. Merged by CDR3 protein, the rows form single entries marked with the most common genes and DNA. The sample table contains roughly 830,000 distinct CDR3 sequences; only one count was recorded for approximately 59% of them. The ten largest clones take up about a quarter of the sample. What was sequenced was blood. The receptors originated from a man younger than 40 in good health.

This clonotype was detected once. The rearrangement uses TRBV5-1 and TRBJ2-5, with TRBD1 matching over 9 bases. V shed 0 bases and J 3 bases; nucleotides not matched to a gene: 6. Per the germline V gene, CDR1 is SGHRS and CDR2 is YFSETQ. This CDR3 is built from 16 residues. The CDR3 is CASSLDRTGVKETQYF. The CDR3 region has the DNA TGCGCCAGCAGCTTGGACAGGACAGGGGTTAAAGAGACCCAGTACTTC.

This clonotype was detected only once. V usage is TRBV20-1 and J usage is TRBJ1-5; a possible D gene is TRBD1 (5 bases). Germline CDR1 DFQATT, CDR2 SNEGSKA (reference sequence). The CDR3 sequence is 14 residues long. Trimming removed 6 bases at V and 0 bases at J, with 12 bases between. Here the CDR3 reads CSAEDRFSNQPQHF. The CDR3, as DNA: TGCAGTGCAGAAGACAGATTTAGCAATCAGCCCCAGCATTTT.

The chain employs TRBV6-2 or TRBV6-3 and TRBJ1-2, with 9 bases fitting TRBD1. Germline CDR1 MNHEY, CDR2 SVGEGT. This CDR3 is built from 15 residues. J lost 8 bases, V lost 6 bases, and 13 bases had no gene match. CDR3 DNA: TGTGCCAGCAGACTACCTCCCAGGACAGGGGACGGCTACACCTTC. Its protein product is CASRLPPRTGDGYTF.

This chain connects TRBV7-3 to TRBJ2-1; tentatively, D is TRBD1 or TRBD2 (5 bases each). V was clipped by 5 bases and J by 4 bases, with 18 bases between them. Germline loops: CDR1 SGHTA, CDR2 FQGTGA. This CDR3 spans 16 amino acids. The CDR3 spells CASSLYGADLYNEQFF. The CDR3 nucleotides read TGTGCCAGCAGCCTGTACGGGGCCGACTTATACAATGAGCAGTTCTTC.

The J gene is TRBJ2-1, the V gene TRBV4-2; 8 bases are a match to TRBD2. After removal of 4 bases from V and 4 bases from J, the junction contained 9 bases not matched to a gene. CDR1 LGHNA and CDR2 YNFKEQ come from the germline V gene. CDR3 length: 16 amino acids. The CDR3 here is CASSPRAGDLYNEQFF. In nucleotides, the CDR3 is TGTGCCAGCAGCCCTCGAGCGGGGGACCTGTACAATGAGCAGTTCTTC.

V is TRBV4-2 and J is TRBJ1-2; tentative D call: TRBD1 (5 bases). CDR1 is LGHNA and CDR2 is YNFKEQ in the germline V gene. The germline V and J ends were trimmed by 0 bases and 6 bases, with 17 bases remaining between them. CDR3 length: 16 amino acids. CDR3 in amino acids: CASSQEIWVEGNGYTF. As DNA, the CDR3 is TGTGCCAGCAGCCAAGAGATCTGGGTCGAGGGGAATGGCTACACCTTC.

This clonotype was detected a few times. The rearrangement joins TRBV20-1 to TRBJ2-7, with TRBD1 identical over 11 bases. Germline loops: CDR1 DFQATT, CDR2 SNEGSKA (reference sequence). Germline trimming cut 6 bases from V and 5 bases from J; bases unmatched to any gene: 6. The CDR3 sequence is 13 residues long. The CDR3 is CSAPDRGQDEQYF. Written as DNA, the CDR3 is TGCAGTGCCCCGGACAGGGGGCAGGACGAGCAGTACTTC.

This clonotype was counted only a few times. The chain is built from TRBV5-1 and TRBJ2-1; D remains unclear. This CDR3 has 16 amino acids. V was trimmed by 5 bases and J by 6 bases, leaving 21 bases between them. Germline V gene lookup returns CDR1 SGHRS and CDR2 YFSETQ. The CDR3 bases are TGCGCCAGCAGGGACCAAAGGCAGCTTCCCGCCAATGAGCAGTTCTTC. Translated: CASRDQRQLPANEQFF. The whole variable domain, remainder taken from reference TRBV5-1 and TRBJ2-1, is KAGVTQTPRYLIKTRGQQVTLSCSPISGHRSVSWYQQTPGQGLQFLFEYFSETQRNKGNFPGRFSGRQFSNSRSEMNVSTLELGDSALYLCASRDQRQLPANEQFFGPGTRLTVL.

The chain combines TRBV6-5 with TRBJ2-3, with no clear D. The V end lost 0 bases, the J end lost 3 bases, and 13 bases lay between the germline ends. The germline V gene encodes CDR1 MNHEY and CDR2 SVGAGI. This CDR3 has 16 amino acids. This CDR3 reads CASSYSVGRSTDTQYF. As DNA, the CDR3 is TGTGCCAGCAGTTACTCGGTTGGCAGGAGTACAGATACGCAGTATTTT.

The V gene is TRBV20-1, the J gene TRBJ2-3; maybe TRBD1 (6 bases). This CDR3 is built from 15 residues. From germline, CDR1 is DFQATT and CDR2 SNEGSKA (reference sequence). Trimming cost V 6 bases and J 2 bases, with 18 bases left between them. DNA for the CDR3: TGCAGTGCCCCGATGCCTGAGGGGGACACAGATACGCAGTATTTT. This encodes CSAPMPEGDTDTQYF.

This chain uses TRBV27 with TRBJ2-7; D may correspond to TRBD1 or TRBD2 (5 bases each). The CDR3 is 13 amino acids. Germline V gives CDR1 MNHEY, CDR2 SMNVEV (reference sequence). V was pared by 8 bases and J by 2 bases, with 13 bases between. CDR3 coding DNA: TGTGCCAGCCGGGGCAGGGTAACCTACGAGCAGTACTTC. It encodes CASRGRVTYEQYF.

V is TRBV2 and J is TRBJ2-7, with D maybe TRBD1 (6 bases). The J call may be wrong; the DNA end is better matched by TRBJ2-5. The germline V gene has CDR1 SNHLY and CDR2 FYNNEI. CDR3 length: 13 amino acids. CDR3 nucleotides: TGTGCCAGCAGTTGGAGACAGGAAGAGACCCAGTACTTC. Its translation is CASSWRQEETQYF.

This clonotype was seen only once. CDR3 region: CASTPRGSYNSPLHF. CDR3 bases: TGTGCCAGCACACCGCGGGGGTCCTATAATTCACCCCTCCACTTT. This rearrangement joins TRBV7-2 to TRBJ1-6; tentatively, D is TRBD1 (5 bases). The CDR3 is 15 amino acids. V was cut by 7 bases and J by 1 base, with 11 bases left in between. Germline assignment: CDR1 SGHTA and CDR2 FQGNSA.

This chain links TRBV29-1 with TRBJ2-7; perhaps TRBD2 as D (5 bases). Trimming cost V 4 bases and J 3 bases, with 16 bases left between them. The germline CDR1 and CDR2 sequences are SQVTM and ANQGSEA. This CDR3 spans 14 amino acids. CDR3: CSVGPRYDYYEQYF. The DNA of the CDR3 is TGCAGCGTTGGTCCCAGGTATGACTACTACGAGCAGTACTTC.

The CDR3, as DNA: TGTGCCAGCAGCCCCGCGGGGCGAATTGGAGATACGCAGTATTTT. Translation: CASSPAGRIGDTQYF. V is TRBV9 and J is TRBJ2-3, with D tentatively TRBD2 (6 bases). Germline V lookup: CDR1 SGDLS, CDR2 YYNGEE. There are 15 residues in the CDR3. Trimming stripped 4 bases from V and 5 bases from J, with 17 bases between.

J is TRBJ2-7 and V is TRBV5-5; D remains unclear. The J call may be in error: the DNA end matches TRBJ2-5 better. The CDR3 sequence is 15 residues long. The V gene's germline CDR1 is SGHKS and CDR2 YYEKEE (reference sequence). CDR3 sequence reads: CASSLWANYQETQYF. In nucleotides, the CDR3 is TGTGCCAGCAGCTTGTGGGCAAACTACCAAGAGACCCAGTACTTC.

This clonotype was detected only a few times. This chain connects TRBV7-2 to TRBJ2-3; maybe TRBD2 (6 bases). The CDR3 covers 12 residues. CDR1 is SGHTA and CDR2 is FQGNSA in the germline V gene. The germline V and J ends were trimmed by 5 bases and 7 bases, with 10 bases remaining between them. The CDR3 reads CASSPRDYTQYF. As DNA, the CDR3 is TGTGCCAGCAGCCCGCGGGACTATACGCAGTATTTT. The variable domain in full, with the rest retrieved from reference TRBV7-2 and TRBJ2-3, is GAGVSQSPSNKVTEKGKDVELRCDPISGHTALYWYRQSLGQGLEFLIYFQGNSAPDKSGLPSDRFSAERTGGSVSTLTIQRTQQEDSAVYLCASSPRDYTQYFGPGTRLTVL.

The chain employs TRBV10-3 and TRBJ2-1, with 11 bases that match TRBD2. The length of the CDR3 is 17 residues. J lost 4 bases, V lost 7 bases, and 12 bases had no gene match. CDR1 and CDR2 from the germline V gene are ENHRY and SYGVKD. CDR3 sequence reads: CAINSPSGGTLYNEQFF. The CDR3 DNA sequence: TGTGCCATCAATAGTCCTAGCGGGGGGACCCTATACAATGAGCAGTTCTTC.

This clonotype was detected only a few times. J is TRBJ2-5 and V is TRBV11-1; no firm D call. The V gene lost 1 base and the J gene lost 5 bases, with 11 bases spanning the gap. This CDR3 comprises 14 residues. Germline V gene sequence: CDR1 SGHAT, CDR2 FQDESV (reference sequence). Here the CDR3 reads CASSLVTWDETQYF. The CDR3 region has the DNA TGTGCCAGCAGCTTAGTAACCTGGGATGAGACCCAGTACTTC.

The chain joins TRBV12-3 or TRBV12-4 to TRBJ2-5; the match to TRBD1 covers 9 bases. V shed 9 bases, J shed 5 bases, and the junction held 10 bases outside the gene matches. The CDR3 runs 14 residues. The CDR3 here is CASGDRGVLETQYF. The CDR3 DNA sequence: TGTGCCAGTGGCGACAGGGGGGTCCTGGAGACCCAGTACTTC.

The gene calls are TRBV7-2 and TRBJ1-2; D unclear. Germline CDR1 SGHTA, CDR2 FQGNSA. The CDR3 is 13 residues long. V lost 2 bases and J 6 bases, leaving 10 bases between the germline ends. The CDR3 region has the DNA TGTGCCAGCAGCTTATCCACGGTAGATGGCTACACCTTC. This sequence encodes CASSLSTVDGYTF. Complete variable domain (other parts from reference TRBV7-2 and TRBJ1-2): GAGVSQSPSNKVTEKGKDVELRCDPISGHTALYWYRQSLGQGLEFLIYFQGNSAPDKSGLPSDRFSAERTGGSVSTLTIQRTQQEDSAVYLCASSLSTVDGYTFGSGTRLTVV.

This chain connects TRBV3-1 to TRBJ2-5, with D unclear. The CDR3 sequence is 13 residues long. The germline V and J ends were trimmed by 1 base and 0 bases, with 3 bases remaining between them. CDR1 is LGHDT and CDR2 is YNNKEL in the germline V gene (reference sequence). CDR3 bases: TGTGCCAGCAGCCAAGGGTACCAAGAGACCCAGTACTTC. The encoded protein is CASSQGYQETQYF.

The genes are TRBV12-3 or TRBV12-4 and TRBJ1-4; D perhaps matches TRBD1 (5 bases). This CDR3 region has 14 residues. Trimming removed 6 bases from V and 4 bases from J, with 12 bases in between. The CDR3 protein is CASSPGTHNEKLFF. CDR3 nucleotides: TGTGCCAGCAGCCCCGGGACCCATAATGAAAAACTGTTTTTT.